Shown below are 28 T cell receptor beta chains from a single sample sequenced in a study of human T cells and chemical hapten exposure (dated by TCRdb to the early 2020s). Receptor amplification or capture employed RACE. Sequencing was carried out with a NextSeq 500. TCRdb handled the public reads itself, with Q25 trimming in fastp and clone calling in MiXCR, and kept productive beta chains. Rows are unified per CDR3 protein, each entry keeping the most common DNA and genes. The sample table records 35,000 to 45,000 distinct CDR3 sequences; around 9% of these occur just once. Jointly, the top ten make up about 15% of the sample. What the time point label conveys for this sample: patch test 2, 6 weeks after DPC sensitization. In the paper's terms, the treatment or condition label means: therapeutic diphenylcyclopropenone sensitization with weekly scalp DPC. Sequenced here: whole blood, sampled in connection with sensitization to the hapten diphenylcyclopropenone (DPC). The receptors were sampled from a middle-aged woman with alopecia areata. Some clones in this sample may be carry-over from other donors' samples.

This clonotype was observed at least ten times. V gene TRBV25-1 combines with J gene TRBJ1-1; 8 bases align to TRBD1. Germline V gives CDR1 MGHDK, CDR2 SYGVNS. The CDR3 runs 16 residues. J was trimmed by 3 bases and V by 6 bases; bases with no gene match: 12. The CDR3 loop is CASSGTGGWEDTEAFF. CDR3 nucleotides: TGTGCCAGCAGCGGGACAGGTGGATGGGAGGACACTGAAGCTTTCTTT.

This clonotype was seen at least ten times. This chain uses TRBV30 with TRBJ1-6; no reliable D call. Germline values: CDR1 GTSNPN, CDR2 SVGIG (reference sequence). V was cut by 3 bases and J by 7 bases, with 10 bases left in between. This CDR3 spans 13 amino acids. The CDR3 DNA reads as TGTGCCTGGAGCCGGGCAGAGAATTCACCCCTCCACTTT. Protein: CAWSRAENSPLHF.

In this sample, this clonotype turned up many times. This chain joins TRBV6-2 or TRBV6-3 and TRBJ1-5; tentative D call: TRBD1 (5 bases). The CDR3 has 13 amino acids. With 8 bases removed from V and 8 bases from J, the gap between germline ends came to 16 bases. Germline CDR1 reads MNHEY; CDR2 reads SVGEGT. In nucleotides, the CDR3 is TGTGCCAGCTCTTCGGGGGAGATTGAGCCCCAGCATTTT. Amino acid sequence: CASSSGEIEPQHF.

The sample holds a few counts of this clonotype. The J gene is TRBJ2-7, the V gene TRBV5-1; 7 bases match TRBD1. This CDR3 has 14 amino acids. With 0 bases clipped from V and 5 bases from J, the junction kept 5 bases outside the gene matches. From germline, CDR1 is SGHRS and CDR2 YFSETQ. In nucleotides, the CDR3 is TGCGCCAGCAGCTTGGGACAGGGTGTTGACGAGCAGTACTTC. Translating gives CASSLGQGVDEQYF.

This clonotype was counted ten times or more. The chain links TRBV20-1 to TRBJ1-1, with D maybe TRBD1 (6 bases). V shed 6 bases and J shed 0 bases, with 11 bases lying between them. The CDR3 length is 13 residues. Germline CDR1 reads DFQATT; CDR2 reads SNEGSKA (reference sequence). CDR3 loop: CSAVGHLNTEAFF. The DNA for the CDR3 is TGCAGTGCGGTGGGACATTTGAACACTGAAGCTTTCTTT.

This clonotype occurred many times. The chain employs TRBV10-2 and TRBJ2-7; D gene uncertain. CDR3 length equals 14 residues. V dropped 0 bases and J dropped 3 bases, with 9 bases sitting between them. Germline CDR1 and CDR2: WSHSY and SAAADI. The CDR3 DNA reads TGCGCCAGCAGTGAGTCGAGACTTAGCTACGAGCAGTACTTC. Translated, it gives CASSESRLSYEQYF.

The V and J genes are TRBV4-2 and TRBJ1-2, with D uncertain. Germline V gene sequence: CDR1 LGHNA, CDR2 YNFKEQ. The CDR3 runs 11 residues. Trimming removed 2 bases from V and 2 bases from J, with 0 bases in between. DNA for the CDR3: TGTGCCAGCAGCCAAAACTATGGCTACACCTTC. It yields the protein CASSQNYGYTF.

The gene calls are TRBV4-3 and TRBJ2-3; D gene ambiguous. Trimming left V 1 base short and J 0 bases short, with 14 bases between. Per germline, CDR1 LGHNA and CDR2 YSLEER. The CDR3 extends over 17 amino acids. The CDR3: CASSQGASRISTDTQYF. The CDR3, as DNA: TGCGCCAGCAGCCAAGGGGCCAGCCGGATTAGCACAGATACGCAGTATTTT.

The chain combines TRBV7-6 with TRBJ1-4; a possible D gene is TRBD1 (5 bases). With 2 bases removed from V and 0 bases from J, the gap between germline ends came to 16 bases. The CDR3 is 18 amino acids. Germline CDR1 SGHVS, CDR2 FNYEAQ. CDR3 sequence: CASSLTSAIGATNEKLFF. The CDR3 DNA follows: TGTGCCAGCAGCTTAACTTCAGCCATAGGGGCAACTAATGAAAAACTGTTTTTT.

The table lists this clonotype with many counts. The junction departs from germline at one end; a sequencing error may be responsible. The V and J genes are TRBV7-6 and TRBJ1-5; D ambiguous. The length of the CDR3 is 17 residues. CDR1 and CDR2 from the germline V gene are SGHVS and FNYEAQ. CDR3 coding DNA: TGTGCCAGCAGCTTAGGCTCAGGTCTCGATAGCGATCAGCCCCAGCATTTT. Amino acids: CASSLGSGLDSDQPQHF.

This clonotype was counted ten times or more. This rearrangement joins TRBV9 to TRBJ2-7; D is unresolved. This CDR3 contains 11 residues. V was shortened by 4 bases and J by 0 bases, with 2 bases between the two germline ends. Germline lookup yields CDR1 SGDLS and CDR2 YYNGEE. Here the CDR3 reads CASSSSYEQYF. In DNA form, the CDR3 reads TGTGCCAGCAGCTCCTCCTACGAGCAGTACTTC.

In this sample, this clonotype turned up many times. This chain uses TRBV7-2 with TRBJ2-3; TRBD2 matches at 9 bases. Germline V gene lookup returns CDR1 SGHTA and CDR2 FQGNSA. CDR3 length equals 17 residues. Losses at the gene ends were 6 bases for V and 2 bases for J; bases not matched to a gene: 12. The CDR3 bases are TGTGCCAGCAGATCCGGACTAGCGCGGGGGCCCACAGATACGCAGTATTTT. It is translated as CASRSGLARGPTDTQYF.

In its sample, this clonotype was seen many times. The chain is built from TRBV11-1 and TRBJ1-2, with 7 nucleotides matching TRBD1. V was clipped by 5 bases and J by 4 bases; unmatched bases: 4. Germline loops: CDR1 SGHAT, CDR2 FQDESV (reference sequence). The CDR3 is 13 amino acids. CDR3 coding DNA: TGTGCCAGCAGCCAGGACAGGACCTATGGCTACACCTTC. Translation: CASSQDRTYGYTF.

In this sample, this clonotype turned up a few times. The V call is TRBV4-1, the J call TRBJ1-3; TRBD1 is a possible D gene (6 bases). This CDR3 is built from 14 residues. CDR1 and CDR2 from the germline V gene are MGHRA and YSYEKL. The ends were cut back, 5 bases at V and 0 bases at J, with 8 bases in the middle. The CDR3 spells CASSVQGSGNTIYF. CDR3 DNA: TGCGCCAGCAGCGTACAGGGCTCTGGAAACACCATATATTTT.

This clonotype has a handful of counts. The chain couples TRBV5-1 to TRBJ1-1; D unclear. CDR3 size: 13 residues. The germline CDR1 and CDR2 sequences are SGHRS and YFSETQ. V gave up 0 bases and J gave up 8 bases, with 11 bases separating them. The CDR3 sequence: CASSLAYGQEAFF. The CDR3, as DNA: TGCGCCAGCAGCTTGGCCTACGGCCAAGAAGCTTTCTTT.

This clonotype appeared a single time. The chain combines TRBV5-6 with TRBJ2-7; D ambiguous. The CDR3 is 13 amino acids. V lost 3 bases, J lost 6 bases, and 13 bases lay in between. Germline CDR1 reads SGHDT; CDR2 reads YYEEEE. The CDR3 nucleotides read TGTGCCAGCAGCTGGGGTCCAAACATCGAGCAGTACTTC. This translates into CASSWGPNIEQYF.

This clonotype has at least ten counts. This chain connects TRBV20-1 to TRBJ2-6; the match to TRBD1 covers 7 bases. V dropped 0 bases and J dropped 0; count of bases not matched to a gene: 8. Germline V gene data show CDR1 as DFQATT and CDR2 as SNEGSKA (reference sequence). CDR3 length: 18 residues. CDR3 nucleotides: TGCAGTGCTAGAGATGGGACAGCCTATTTCTCTGGGGCCAACGTCCTGACTTTC. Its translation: CSARDGTAYFSGANVLTF.

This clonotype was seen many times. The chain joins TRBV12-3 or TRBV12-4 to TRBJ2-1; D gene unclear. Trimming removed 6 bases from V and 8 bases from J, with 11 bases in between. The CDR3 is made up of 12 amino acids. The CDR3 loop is CASRPSGHEQFF. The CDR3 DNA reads TGTGCCAGCAGACCCTCCGGGCATGAGCAGTTCTTC.

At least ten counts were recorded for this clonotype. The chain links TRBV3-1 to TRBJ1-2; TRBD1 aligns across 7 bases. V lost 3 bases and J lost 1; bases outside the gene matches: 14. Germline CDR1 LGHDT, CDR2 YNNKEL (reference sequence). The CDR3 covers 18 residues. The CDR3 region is CASSHFTIRDRVNYGYTF. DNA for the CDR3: TGTGCCAGCAGCCATTTTACGATCCGGGACAGAGTTAACTATGGCTACACCTTC.

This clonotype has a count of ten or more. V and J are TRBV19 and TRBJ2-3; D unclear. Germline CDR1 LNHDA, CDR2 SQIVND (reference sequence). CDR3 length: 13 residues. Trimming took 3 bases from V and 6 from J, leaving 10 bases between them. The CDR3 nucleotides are TGTGCCAGTAGTATGGCCCATTTGGATACGCAGTATTTT. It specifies CASSMAHLDTQYF. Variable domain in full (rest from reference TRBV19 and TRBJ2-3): DGGITQSPKYLFRKEGQNVTLSCEQNLNHDAMYWYRQDPGQGLRLIYYSQIVNDFQKGDIAEGYSVSREKKESFPLTVTSAQKNPTAFYLCASSMAHLDTQYFGPGTRLTVL.

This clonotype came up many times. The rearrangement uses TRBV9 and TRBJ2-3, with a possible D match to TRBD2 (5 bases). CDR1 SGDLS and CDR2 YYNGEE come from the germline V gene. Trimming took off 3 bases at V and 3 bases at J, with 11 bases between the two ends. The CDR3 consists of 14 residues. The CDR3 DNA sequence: TGTGCCAGCAGCGCGAGGGAAACGACAGATACGCAGTATTTT. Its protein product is CASSARETTDTQYF.

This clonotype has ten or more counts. CDR3 sequence reads: CASNERTSNQPQHF. The CDR3 DNA is TGTGCCAGCAACGAACGGACAAGCAATCAGCCCCAGCATTTT. This sequence joins TRBV2 and TRBJ1-5; a possible D gene is TRBD1 (5 bases). Germline assignment: CDR1 SNHLY and CDR2 FYNNEI. With 7 bases removed from V and 1 base from J, the gap between germline ends came to 11 bases. The CDR3 totals 14 residues.

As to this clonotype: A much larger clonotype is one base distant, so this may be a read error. CDR3 sequence (DNA): TGTGCCAGCAGCTACCAAGTGGGGGGGCCACGGAATGAGCAGTTCTTC. The encoded protein is CASSYQVGGPRNEQFF. This chain joins TRBV7-2 and TRBJ2-1; D is perhaps TRBD2 (7 bases). Per germline, CDR1 SGHTA and CDR2 FQGNSA. The CDR3 contains 16 residues. Between the trimmed V and J ends, which lost 4 bases and 7 bases, there was a span of 20 bases.

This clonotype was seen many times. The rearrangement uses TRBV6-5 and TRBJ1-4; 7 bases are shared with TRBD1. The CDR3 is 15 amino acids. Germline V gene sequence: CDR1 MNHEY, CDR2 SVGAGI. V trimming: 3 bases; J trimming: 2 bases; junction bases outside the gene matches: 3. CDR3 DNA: TGTGCCAGCAGTTATACGACAGGGACTAATGAAAAACTGTTTTTT. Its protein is CASSYTTGTNEKLFF.

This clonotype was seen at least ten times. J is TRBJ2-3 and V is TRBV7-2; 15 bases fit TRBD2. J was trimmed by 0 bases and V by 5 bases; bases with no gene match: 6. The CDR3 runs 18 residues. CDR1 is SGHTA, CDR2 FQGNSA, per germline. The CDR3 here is CASSPGTSGGYSTDTQYF. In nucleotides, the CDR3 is TGTGCCAGCAGCCCGGGGACTAGCGGGGGGTACAGCACAGATACGCAGTATTTT. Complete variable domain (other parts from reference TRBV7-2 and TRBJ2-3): GAGVSQSPSNKVTEKGKDVELRCDPISGHTALYWYRQSLGQGLEFLIYFQGNSAPDKSGLPSDRFSAERTGGSVSTLTIQRTQQEDSAVYLCASSPGTSGGYSTDTQYFGPGTRLTVL.

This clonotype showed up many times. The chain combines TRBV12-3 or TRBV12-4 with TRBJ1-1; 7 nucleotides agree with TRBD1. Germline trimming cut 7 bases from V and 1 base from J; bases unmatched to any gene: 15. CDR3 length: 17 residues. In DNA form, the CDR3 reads TGTGCCAGCACCTTTCGGTTGGGGACAGCCCCGAACACTGAAGCTTTCTTT. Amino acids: CASTFRLGTAPNTEAFF.

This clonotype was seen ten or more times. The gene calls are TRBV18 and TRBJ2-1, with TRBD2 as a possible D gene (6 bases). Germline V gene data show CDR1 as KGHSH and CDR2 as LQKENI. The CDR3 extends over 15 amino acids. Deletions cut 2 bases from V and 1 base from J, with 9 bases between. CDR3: CASSPTGVSYNEQFF. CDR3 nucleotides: TGTGCCAGCTCACCAACGGGGGTTTCCTACAATGAGCAGTTCTTC.

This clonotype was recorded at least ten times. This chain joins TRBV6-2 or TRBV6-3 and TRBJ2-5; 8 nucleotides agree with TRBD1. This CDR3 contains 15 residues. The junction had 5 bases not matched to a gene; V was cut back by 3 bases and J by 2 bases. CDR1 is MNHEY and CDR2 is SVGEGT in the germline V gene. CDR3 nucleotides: TGTGCCAGCAGTTATGTGGACAGGGCACAAGAGACCCAGTACTTC. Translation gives CASSYVDRAQETQYF.